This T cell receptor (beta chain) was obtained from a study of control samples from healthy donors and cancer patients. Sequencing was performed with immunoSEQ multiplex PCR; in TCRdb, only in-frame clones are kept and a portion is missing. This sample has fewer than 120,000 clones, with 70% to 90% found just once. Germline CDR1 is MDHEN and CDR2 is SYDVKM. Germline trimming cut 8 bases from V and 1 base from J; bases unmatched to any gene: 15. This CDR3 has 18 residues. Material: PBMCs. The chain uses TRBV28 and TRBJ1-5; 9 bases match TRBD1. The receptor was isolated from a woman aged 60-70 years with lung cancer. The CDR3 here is CASGGGQGAAGSNQPQHF. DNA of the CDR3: TGTGCCAGCGGGGGGGGACAGGGAGCCGCCGGGAGCAATCAGCCCCAGCATTTT.